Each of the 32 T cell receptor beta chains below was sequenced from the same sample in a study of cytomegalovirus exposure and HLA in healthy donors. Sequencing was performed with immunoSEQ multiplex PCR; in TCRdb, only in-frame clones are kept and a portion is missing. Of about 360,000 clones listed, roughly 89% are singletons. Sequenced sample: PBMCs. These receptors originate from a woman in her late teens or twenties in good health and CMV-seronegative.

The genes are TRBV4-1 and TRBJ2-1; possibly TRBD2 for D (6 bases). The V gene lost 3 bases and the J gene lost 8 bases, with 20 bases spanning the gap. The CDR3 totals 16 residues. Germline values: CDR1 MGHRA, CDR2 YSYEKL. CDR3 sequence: CASSHPGTSLSDEQFF. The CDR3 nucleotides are TGCGCCAGCAGCCACCCGGGAACTAGCCTTTCTGATGAGCAGTTCTTC.

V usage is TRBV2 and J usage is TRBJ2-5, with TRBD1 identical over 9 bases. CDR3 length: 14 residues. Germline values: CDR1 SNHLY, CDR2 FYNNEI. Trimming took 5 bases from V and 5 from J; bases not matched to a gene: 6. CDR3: CASSYRGRGETQYF. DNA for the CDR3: TGTGCCAGCAGTTACAGGGGGCGCGGGGAGACCCAGTACTTC. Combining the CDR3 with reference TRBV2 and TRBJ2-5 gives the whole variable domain EPEVTQTPSHQVTQMGQEVILRCVPISNHLYFYWYRQILGQKVEFLVSFYNNEISEKSEIFDDQFSVERPDGSNFTLKIRSTKLEDSAMYFCASSYRGRGETQYFGPGTRLLVL.

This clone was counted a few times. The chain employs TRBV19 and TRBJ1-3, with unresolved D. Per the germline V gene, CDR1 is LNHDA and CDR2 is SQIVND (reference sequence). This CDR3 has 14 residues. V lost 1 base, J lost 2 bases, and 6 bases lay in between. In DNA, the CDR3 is TGTGCCAGTAGTATAGGAACAGCTGGAAACACCATATATTTT. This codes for CASSIGTAGNTIYF.

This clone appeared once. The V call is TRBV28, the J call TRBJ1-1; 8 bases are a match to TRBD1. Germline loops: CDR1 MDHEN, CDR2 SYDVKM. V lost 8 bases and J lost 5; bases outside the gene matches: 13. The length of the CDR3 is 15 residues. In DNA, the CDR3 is TGTGCCAGCCACAGGGGGTGGGAAACGAATACTGAAGCTTTCTTT. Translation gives CASHRGWETNTEAFF.

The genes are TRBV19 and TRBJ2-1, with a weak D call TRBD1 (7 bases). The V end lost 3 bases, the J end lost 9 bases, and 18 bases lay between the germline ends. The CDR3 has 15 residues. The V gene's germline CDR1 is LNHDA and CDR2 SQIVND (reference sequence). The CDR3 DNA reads TGTGCCAGTAGTATTTATCCAGGGGGGCTCGGTGAGCAGTTCTTC. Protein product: CASSIYPGGLGEQFF. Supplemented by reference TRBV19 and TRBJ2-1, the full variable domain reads DGGITQSPKYLFRKEGQNVTLSCEQNLNHDAMYWYRQDPGQGLRLIYYSQIVNDFQKGDIAEGYSVSREKKESFPLTVTSAQKNPTAFYLCASSIYPGGLGEQFFGPGTRLTVL.

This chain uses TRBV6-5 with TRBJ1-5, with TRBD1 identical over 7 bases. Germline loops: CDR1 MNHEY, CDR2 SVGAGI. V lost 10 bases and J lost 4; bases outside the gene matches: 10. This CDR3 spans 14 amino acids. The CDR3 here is CATHQGEPNQPQHF. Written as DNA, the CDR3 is TGTGCCACCCATCAGGGGGAGCCAAATCAGCCCCAGCATTTT.

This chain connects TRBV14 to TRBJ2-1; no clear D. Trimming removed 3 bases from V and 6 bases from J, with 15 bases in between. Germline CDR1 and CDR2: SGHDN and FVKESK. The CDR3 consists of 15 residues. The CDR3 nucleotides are TGTGCCAGCAGCCATTCCCCCGGTTTTTCCAATGAGCAGTTCTTC. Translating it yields CASSHSPGFSNEQFF.

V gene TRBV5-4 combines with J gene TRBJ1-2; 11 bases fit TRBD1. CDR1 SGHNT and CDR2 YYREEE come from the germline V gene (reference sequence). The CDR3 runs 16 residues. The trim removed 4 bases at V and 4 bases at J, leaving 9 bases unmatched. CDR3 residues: CASSPTQDRGPYGYTF. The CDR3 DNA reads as TGTGCCAGCAGCCCAACCCAGGACAGGGGGCCCTATGGCTACACCTTC.

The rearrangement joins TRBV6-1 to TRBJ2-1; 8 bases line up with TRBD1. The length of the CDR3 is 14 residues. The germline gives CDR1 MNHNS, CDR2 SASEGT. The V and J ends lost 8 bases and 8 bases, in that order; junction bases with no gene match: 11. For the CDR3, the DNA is TGTGCCAGCGGAGGAGACAGGGGAGGCGATGAGCAGTTCTTC. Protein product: CASGGDRGGDEQFF.

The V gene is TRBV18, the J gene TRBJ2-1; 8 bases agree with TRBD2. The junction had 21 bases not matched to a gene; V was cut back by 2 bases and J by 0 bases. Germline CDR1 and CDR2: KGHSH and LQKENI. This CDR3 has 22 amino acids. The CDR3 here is CASSPIEFSGDLPKYSYNEQFF. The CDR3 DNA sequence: TGTGCCAGCTCACCAATTGAGTTTAGCGGGGATCTTCCAAAGTACTCCTACAATGAGCAGTTCTTC.

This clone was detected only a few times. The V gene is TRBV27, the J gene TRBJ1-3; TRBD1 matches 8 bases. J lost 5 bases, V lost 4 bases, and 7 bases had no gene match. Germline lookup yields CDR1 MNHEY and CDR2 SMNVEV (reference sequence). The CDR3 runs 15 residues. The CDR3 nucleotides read TGTGCCAGCAGTTCCAGGACAGGGTTTCGAAACACCATATATTTT. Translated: CASSSRTGFRNTIYF.

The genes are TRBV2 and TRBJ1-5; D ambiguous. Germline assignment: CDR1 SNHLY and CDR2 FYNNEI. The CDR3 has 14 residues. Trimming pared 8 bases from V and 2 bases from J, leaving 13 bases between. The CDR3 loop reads CASAPQPGNQPQHF. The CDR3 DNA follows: TGTGCCAGCGCGCCACAGCCGGGCAATCAGCCCCAGCATTTT.

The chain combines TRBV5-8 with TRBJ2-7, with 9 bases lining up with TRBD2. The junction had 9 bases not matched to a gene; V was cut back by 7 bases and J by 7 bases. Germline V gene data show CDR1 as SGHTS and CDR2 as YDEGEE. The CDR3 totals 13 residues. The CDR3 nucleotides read TGTGCCAGCGGATTAGCGGGAGTTCGGGAGCAGTACTTC. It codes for CASGLAGVREQYF.

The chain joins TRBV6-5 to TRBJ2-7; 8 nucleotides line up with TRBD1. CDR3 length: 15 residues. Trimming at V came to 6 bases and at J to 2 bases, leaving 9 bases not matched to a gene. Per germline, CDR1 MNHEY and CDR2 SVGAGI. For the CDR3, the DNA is TGTGCCAGCAGGGGGGACAGGCAACCCCCCTACGAGCAGTACTTC. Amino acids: CASRGDRQPPYEQYF.

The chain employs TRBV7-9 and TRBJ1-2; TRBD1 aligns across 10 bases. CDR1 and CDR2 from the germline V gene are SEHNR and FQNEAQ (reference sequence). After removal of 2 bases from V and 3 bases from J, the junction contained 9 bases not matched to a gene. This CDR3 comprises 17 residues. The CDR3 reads CASSLSGTGAPHYGYTF. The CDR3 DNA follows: TGTGCCAGCAGCTTATCTGGGACAGGGGCGCCCCACTATGGCTACACCTTC.

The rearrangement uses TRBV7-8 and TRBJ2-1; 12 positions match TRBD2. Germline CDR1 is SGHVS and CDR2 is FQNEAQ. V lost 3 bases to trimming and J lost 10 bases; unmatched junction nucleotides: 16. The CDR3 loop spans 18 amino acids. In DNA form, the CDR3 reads TGTGCCAGCAGCTTGGATTTGGGGACTAGCGGGCGCCCCGGCGAGCAGTTCTTC. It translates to CASSLDLGTSGRPGEQFF.

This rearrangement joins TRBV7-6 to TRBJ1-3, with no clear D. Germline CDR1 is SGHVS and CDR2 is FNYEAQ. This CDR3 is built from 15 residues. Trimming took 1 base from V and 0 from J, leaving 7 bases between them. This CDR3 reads CASSLGLSSGNTIYF. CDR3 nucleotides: TGTGCCAGCAGCTTAGGTCTTAGCTCTGGAAACACCATATATTTT.

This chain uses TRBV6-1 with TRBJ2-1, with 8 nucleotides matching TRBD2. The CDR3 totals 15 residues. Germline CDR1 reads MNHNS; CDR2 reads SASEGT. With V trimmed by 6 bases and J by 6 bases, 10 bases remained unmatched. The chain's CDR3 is CASRAPGLDTNEQFF. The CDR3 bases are TGTGCCAGCAGGGCACCGGGACTAGACACCAATGAGCAGTTCTTC.

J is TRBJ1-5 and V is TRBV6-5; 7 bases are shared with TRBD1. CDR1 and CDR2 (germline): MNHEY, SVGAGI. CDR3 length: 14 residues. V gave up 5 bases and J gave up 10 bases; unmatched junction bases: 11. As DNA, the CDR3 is TGTGCCAGCAGTCCCGACAGGGTTACACACCCCCAGCATTTT. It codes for CASSPDRVTHPQHF.

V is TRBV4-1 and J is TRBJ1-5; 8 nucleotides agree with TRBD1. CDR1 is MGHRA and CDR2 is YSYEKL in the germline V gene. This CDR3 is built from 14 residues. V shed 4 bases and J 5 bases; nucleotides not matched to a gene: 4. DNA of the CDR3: TGCGCCAGCAGCCCTGGACAGGGCCATCAGCCCCAGCATTTT. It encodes CASSPGQGHQPQHF.

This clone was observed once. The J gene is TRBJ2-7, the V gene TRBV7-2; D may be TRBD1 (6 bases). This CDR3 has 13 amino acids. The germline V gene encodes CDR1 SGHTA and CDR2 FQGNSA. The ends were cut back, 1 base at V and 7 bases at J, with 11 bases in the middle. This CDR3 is CASSLDRDGEQYF. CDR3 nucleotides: TGTGCCAGCAGCTTAGACAGGGATGGGGAGCAGTACTTC.

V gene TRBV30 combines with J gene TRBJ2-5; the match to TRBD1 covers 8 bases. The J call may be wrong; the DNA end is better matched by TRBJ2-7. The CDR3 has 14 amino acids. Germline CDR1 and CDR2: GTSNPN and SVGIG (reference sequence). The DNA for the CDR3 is TGTGCCTGGAGTATCAGGGGGCGTCTTTACGAGCAGTACTTC. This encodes CAWSIRGRLYEQYF.

The CDR3 loop is CASSSPGQAYTEAFF. Here the CDR3 DNA reads TGTGCCAGCAGTTCACCGGGACAGGCGTACACTGAAGCTTTCTTT. The chain links TRBV6-5 to TRBJ1-1, with 8 bases lining up with TRBD1. Trimming removed 4 bases from V and 3 bases from J; junction bases left unmatched: 7. The CDR3 runs 15 residues. Germline CDR1 MNHEY, CDR2 SVGAGI.

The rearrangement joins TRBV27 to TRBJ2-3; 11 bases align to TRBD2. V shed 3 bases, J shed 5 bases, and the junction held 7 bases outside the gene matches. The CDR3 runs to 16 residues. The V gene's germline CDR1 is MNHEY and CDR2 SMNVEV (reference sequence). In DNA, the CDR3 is TGTGCCAGCAGTTTTTATGGTGGGACTAGCGGAGATACGCAGTATTTT. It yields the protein CASSFYGGTSGDTQYF.

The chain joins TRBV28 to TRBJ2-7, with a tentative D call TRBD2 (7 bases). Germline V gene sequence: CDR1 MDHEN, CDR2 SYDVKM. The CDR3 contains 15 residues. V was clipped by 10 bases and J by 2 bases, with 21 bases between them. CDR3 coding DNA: TGTGCCACCCTGGGGGCTAGCGGAAACCCCTACGAGCAGTACTTC. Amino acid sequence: CATLGASGNPYEQYF.

CDR3 bases: TGTGCCAGCACGCGGCCTGAAAGCAACACCATATATTTT. This codes for CASTRPESNTIYF. The rearrangement joins TRBV2 to TRBJ1-3; no clear D. Germline loops: CDR1 SNHLY, CDR2 FYNNEI. Trimming shortened V by 7 bases and J by 7 bases, and 14 bases separated the two germline ends. The CDR3 is 13 residues long.

DNA for the CDR3: TGTGCCAGCAGTTTGAGTTCCTTCGAGCGGGAGGTCGCAGATACGCAGTATTTT. The encoded protein is CASSLSSFEREVADTQYF. V usage is TRBV28 and J usage is TRBJ2-3, with 9 bases aligning to TRBD2. Germline V gives CDR1 MDHEN, CDR2 SYDVKM. This CDR3 comprises 18 residues. The J segment lost 4 bases and the V segment lost 3 bases, leaving 14 bases of the junction unmatched.

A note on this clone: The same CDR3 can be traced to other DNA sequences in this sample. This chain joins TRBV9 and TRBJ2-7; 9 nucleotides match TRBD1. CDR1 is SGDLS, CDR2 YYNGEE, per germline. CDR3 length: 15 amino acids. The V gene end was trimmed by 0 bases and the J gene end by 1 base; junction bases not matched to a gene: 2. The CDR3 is CASSVGGQGSYEQYF. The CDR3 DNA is TGTGCCAGCAGCGTAGGGGGACAGGGATCCTACGAGCAGTACTTC.

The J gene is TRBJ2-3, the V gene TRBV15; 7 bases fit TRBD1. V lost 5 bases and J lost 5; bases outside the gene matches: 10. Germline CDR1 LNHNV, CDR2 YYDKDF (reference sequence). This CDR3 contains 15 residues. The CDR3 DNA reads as TGTGCCACCAGCGAGACCAGGGGGATAGGAGATACGCAGTATTTT. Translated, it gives CATSETRGIGDTQYF.

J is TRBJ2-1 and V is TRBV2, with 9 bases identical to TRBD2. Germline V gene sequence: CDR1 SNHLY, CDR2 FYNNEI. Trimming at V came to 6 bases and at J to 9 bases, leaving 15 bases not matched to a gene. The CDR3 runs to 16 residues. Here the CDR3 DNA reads TGTGCCAGCAGGTCCCCGTTAGCGGGAGATTCGGGTGAGCAGTTCTTC. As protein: CASRSPLAGDSGEQFF.

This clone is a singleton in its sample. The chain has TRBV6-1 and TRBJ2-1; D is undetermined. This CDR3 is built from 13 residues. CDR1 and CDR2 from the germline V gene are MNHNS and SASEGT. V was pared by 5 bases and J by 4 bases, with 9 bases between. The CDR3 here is CASSLSTYNEQFF. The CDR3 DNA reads TGTGCCAGCAGTCTAAGCACGTACAATGAGCAGTTCTTC.

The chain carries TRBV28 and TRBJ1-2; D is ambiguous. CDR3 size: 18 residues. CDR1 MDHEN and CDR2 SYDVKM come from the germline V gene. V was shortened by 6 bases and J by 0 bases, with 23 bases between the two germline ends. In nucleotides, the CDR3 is TGTGCCAGCAGCCCCGCTCTTTCAGGATCTACCTCTAACTATGGCTACACCTTC. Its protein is CASSPALSGSTSNYGYTF.